Given below is one T cell receptor beta chain in context. The data were taken from a study of blood T cell repertoires in COVID-19. Study summary: Samples taken during acute and convalescent COVID-19 were collected in the United States, Italy and Spain.

One Seattle source followed patients from active infection through their disease course. V lost 6 bases, J lost 1 base, and 8 bases stayed unmatched. This CDR3 has 18 amino acids. CDR1 and CDR2 from the germline V gene are MDHEN and SYDVKM. The protocol was immunoSEQ multiplex PCR, while the TCRdb copy is restricted to in-frame clones and leaves out a portion. This table holds 160,000 or so clones, approximately 81% found once. This clonotype originated in a woman aged 45-60 years with COVID-19, enrolled during active disease. The genes are TRBV28 and TRBJ2-1; TRBD2 matches 14 bases. Sequences were obtained from peripheral blood. This CDR3 reads CASSHGTSGGRSYNEQFF. DNA of the CDR3: TGTGCCAGCAGCCACGGGACTAGCGGGGGCAGGTCCTACAATGAGCAGTTCTTC.